The 6 T cell receptor beta chains below come from one sample, sequenced in a study of tumor and adjacent non-tumor tissue in lung cancer (dated by TCRdb to between 2018 and 2020). To prepare the library, multiplex PCR was applied. This sample was sequenced with an Illumina HiSeq 2500. TCRbeta libraries were constructed through three rounds of nested PCR with primers (Table S4) according to protocols modified from ARM-PCR. The public reads were run again by TCRdb, first through fastp at Q25 and then through MiXCR, and only productive beta chains were kept. Every distinct CDR3 protein forms one entry, paired with its most common genes and DNA. Counted in this sample were approximately 82,000 distinct CDR3 sequences; over 60% of them appeared once. The biggest ten clones account for under 40% of the sample. RNA was isolated from bulk, unsorted tissue, and RNA quality was assessed with a NanoDrop ND-1000 and an Agilent 2100. The normal lung samples consisted of distant non-tumor tissue collected more than 3 cm from the tumor edge.

Sequencing input: distant non-tumor lung tissue. The receptors were sampled from a man between 65 and 79 years old with non-small cell lung cancer.

This clonotype was seen more than once but under ten times. Since a much larger clone is just one base distant, this may be a read error. The chain uses TRBV6-5 and TRBJ1-3; 10 bases are a match to TRBD1. Germline CDR1 reads MNHEY; CDR2 reads SVGAGI. The CDR3 spans 15 residues. Trimming took 7 bases from V and 6 from J; bases not matched to a gene: 9. The CDR3 region is CASNSGTGVVNTIYF. CDR3 sequence (DNA): TGTGCCAGCAATTCCGGGACAGGGGTTGTAAACACCATATATTTT.

This sequence joins TRBV28 and TRBJ2-1; 9 bases are a match to TRBD1. This CDR3 is built from 16 residues. Germline CDR1 reads MDHEN; CDR2 reads SYDVKM. CDR3 amino acids: CSISHIGNRGQGEQFF. The DNA for the CDR3 is TGTTCCATCAGTCATATTGGGAACAGGGGGCAGGGTGAGCAGTTCTTC.

This clonotype has only a few counts. One junction end disagrees with the germline gene, perhaps due to a read error. This chain uses TRBV12-3 or TRBV12-4 with TRBJ1-1; D unresolved. The CDR3 length is 11 residues. CDR3 DNA sequence: TGTGCCAGTTCGAAGAACATTGAAGCTTTCTTT. Translated, it gives CASSKNIEAFF.

In the case of this clonotype: Mismatch with germline at one junction end may stem from a read error. V is TRBV11-1 and J is TRBJ2-7, with D unclear. The CDR3 spans 13 residues. Looked up from germline, CDR1 is SGHAT and CDR2 is FQDESV (reference sequence). The CDR3 region has the DNA TGTGCCAGTAGCTTATTTGATGGATACGAGCAGCACTTC. Protein sequence: CASSLFDGYEQHF.

This clonotype was picked up one time. One junction end disagrees with the germline gene, perhaps due to a read error. The V and J genes are TRBV11-3 and TRBJ2-5, with 8 bases identical to TRBD2. The CDR3 runs to 16 residues. Germline V lookup: CDR1 SGHNT, CDR2 YENEEA. The chain's CDR3 is CGSSLGVRRLAETQYF. The CDR3 DNA reads TGTGGCAGCAGCTTAGGTGTGAGGAGACTAGCGGAGACCCAGTACTTC.

In regard to this clonotype: The junction departs from germline at one end; a sequencing error may be responsible. This sequence joins TRBV29-1 and TRBJ2-5, with a possible D match to TRBD1 (6 bases). The germline gives CDR1 SQVTM, CDR2 ANQGSEA. CDR3 length: 13 amino acids. In nucleotides, the CDR3 is TGCAGCTTGGCCGACAGGTATCAAGAGACCCAATACTTC. Translation gives CSLADRYQETQYF.